One and the same sample provided the 20 T cell receptor beta chains below, sequenced in a study of blood T cells in healthy people across ages. With a J-beta primer mix and a sample-barcoded 5' primer, a second PCR ran about 6 to 11 cycles. TCRdb fed the 5' RACE reads into MiXCR, producing one record per CDR3 protein. Here the sample spans 800,000 to 950,000 distinct CDR3 sequences, 25% to 35% being singletons. The same specimen was also included in a second study, on T cells of mothers and their children.

Sequencing was done on a sample of blood. These receptors all stem from a woman between 40 and 50 years old in good health.

There are many counts of this clonotype. The rearrangement joins TRBV20-1 to TRBJ2-5, with TRBD1 matching over 7 bases. CDR3 size: 14 residues. Germline lookup yields CDR1 DFQATT and CDR2 SNEGSKA (reference sequence). Trimming cost V 1 base and J 1 base; bases outside gene matches: 3. CDR3 bases: TGCAGTGCTAGAGTACCAGGGGGCCAAGAGACCCAGTACTTC. It is translated as CSARVPGGQETQYF.

Notes on this clonotype: This may be a read error: a much more frequent sequence differs by one nucleotide. The chain is built from TRBV7-2 and TRBJ1-2; tentative D call: TRBD1 (5 bases). Germline V gene lookup returns CDR1 SGHTA and CDR2 FQGNSA. CDR3 size: 13 residues. V was shortened by 5 bases and J by 7 bases, with 14 bases between the two germline ends. The CDR3 protein is CASSPQGACGYTF. The CDR3 coding sequence is TGTGCCAGCAGCCCCCAGGGCGCCTGTGGCTACACCTTC.

This clonotype was found once. The chain uses TRBV7-8 and TRBJ1-1, with D maybe TRBD1 (5 bases). Trimming pared 4 bases from V and 1 base from J, leaving 19 bases between. Germline V CDR1 and CDR2: SGHVS, FQNEAQ. This CDR3 has 17 residues. In DNA form, the CDR3 reads TGTGCCAGCAGCTCACGGGACCTCCTGGCGCAGAACACTGAAGCTTTCTTT. Its translation: CASSSRDLLAQNTEAFF.

Notes on this clonotype: Given a much more abundant clone one base away, this may be a read error. V is TRBV7-8 and J is TRBJ2-7; 9 bases map to TRBD2. The last part of the DNA fits TRBJ2-5 better; the J call may be wrong. The CDR3 totals 17 residues. Germline V lookup: CDR1 SGHVS, CDR2 FQNEAQ. The DNA of the CDR3 is TGTGCCAGCGATACCCCGGGGGCTAGCGGGGTTGGGAAGACCCAGTACTTC. This gives the protein CASDTPGASGVGKTQYF.

In its sample, this clonotype was seen a few times. The CDR3 reads CASSSGLAGEYYEQYF. The CDR3 DNA follows: TGTGCCAGCAGCTCTGGACTAGCGGGGGAGTACTACGAGCAGTACTTC. The J gene is TRBJ2-7, the V gene TRBV13; 13 nucleotides agree with TRBD2. The CDR3 spans 16 residues. The germline CDR1 and CDR2 sequences are PRHDT and FYEKMQ (reference sequence). The V gene end was trimmed by 4 bases and the J gene end by 3 bases; junction bases not matched to a gene: 6.

This clonotype was recorded at least ten times. The CDR3 here is CSLRDPDNYGYTF. CDR3 sequence (DNA): TGCAGTTTAAGGGATCCAGATAACTATGGCTACACCTTC. The V gene is TRBV20-1, the J gene TRBJ1-2; no definite D call. CDR1 is DFQATT, CDR2 SNEGSKA, per germline (reference sequence). V was pared by 8 bases and J by 1 base, with 14 bases between. The CDR3 has 13 amino acids.

On this clonotype: At one boundary the junction diverges from the germline segment, which might be a read error. This sequence joins TRBV7-2 and TRBJ2-2, with 8 bases fitting TRBD2. The CDR3 extends over 15 amino acids. CDR1 and CDR2 from the germline V gene are SGHTA and FQGNSA. CDR3 nucleotide sequence: TGTGCTAGCAGCTTTGACGGGGGGGCCCTCGGGGAGCTGTTTTTT. Its translation: CASSFDGGALGELFF.

The chain is built from TRBV28 and TRBJ1-6; the match to TRBD1 covers 7 bases. The length of the CDR3 is 17 residues. The germline CDR1 and CDR2 sequences are MDHEN and SYDVKM. Germline trimming cut 6 bases from V and 3 bases from J; bases unmatched to any gene: 11. In nucleotides, the CDR3 is TGTGCCAGCAGCCTACCCCAGGGGGTTGGCTATAATTCACCCCTCCACTTT. The encoded protein is CASSLPQGVGYNSPLHF.

This clonotype was detected only a few times. The chain recombines TRBV7-9 with TRBJ1-2; no clear D gene. The CDR3 has 19 residues. Germline V lookup: CDR1 SEHNR, CDR2 FQNEAQ (reference sequence). The V gene lost 0 bases and the J gene lost 4 bases, with 24 bases spanning the gap. Here the CDR3 DNA reads TGTGCCAGCAGCTTAGCGACCCCTTGGCGGAGGGATTCCCCCTATGGCTACACCTTC. It codes for CASSLATPWRRDSPYGYTF.

This clonotype has more than one count but fewer than ten. CDR3 sequence: CASSVAVAGNQYTDTQYF. As DNA, the CDR3 is TGTGCCAGCAGCGTAGCCGTAGCCGGGAATCAATACACAGATACGCAGTATTTT. The chain uses TRBV9 and TRBJ2-3, with D possibly being TRBD2 (5 bases). The V and J ends lost 0 bases and 2 bases respectively, with 19 bases between them. Germline assignment: CDR1 SGDLS and CDR2 YYNGEE. The CDR3 sequence is 18 residues long.

The chain has TRBV2 and TRBJ1-1, with unresolved D. The V end was cut by 2 bases, the J end by 3 bases, with 10 bases between. CDR3 length: 14 amino acids. In germline, CDR1 is SNHLY, CDR2 FYNNEI. In DNA form, the CDR3 reads TGTGCCAGCAGTGAATCGGCGGATGACACTGAAGCTTTCTTT. Translated, it gives CASSESADDTEAFF.

The table lists this clonotype with a few counts. The genes are TRBV20-1 and TRBJ1-2; TRBD1 agrees at 9 bases. CDR1 is DFQATT, CDR2 SNEGSKA, per germline (reference sequence). This CDR3 is built from 14 residues. V was pared by 5 bases and J by 4 bases, with 8 bases of the junction left unmatched. The CDR3 loop reads CSARLTGGTYGYTF. The CDR3 region has the DNA TGCAGTGCTCGGTTGACAGGGGGGACCTATGGCTACACCTTC.

V gene TRBV6-5 combines with J gene TRBJ1-2; the D is unclear. Germline-derived CDR1 and CDR2 are MNHEY and SVGAGI. V was clipped by 0 bases and J by 3 bases, with 11 bases between them. The CDR3 contains 15 residues. CDR3 loop: CASSYSGLSYYGYTF. The DNA for the CDR3 is TGTGCCAGCAGTTACTCCGGTTTAAGTTACTATGGCTACACCTTC.

As for this clonotype: The conserved phenylalanine or tryptophan normally closing the CDR3 is absent here, so this likely arose from a read error. This chain connects TRBV9 to TRBJ1-6; the D is unclear. The germline V and J ends were trimmed by 0 bases and 9 bases, with 16 bases remaining between them. In germline, CDR1 is SGDLS, CDR2 YYNGEE. The CDR3 length is 16 residues. This chain's CDR3 is CASSVASGMSGSPLHC. CDR3 bases: TGTGCCAGCAGCGTAGCTTCGGGCATGAGCGGTTCACCCCTCCACTGT.

Comment on this clonotype: This may come from a read error, since a much larger clone is one base off. J is TRBJ2-7 and V is TRBV20-1; 10 nucleotides line up with TRBD1. The trim removed 6 bases at V and 3 bases at J, leaving 5 bases unmatched. CDR1 is DFQATT, CDR2 SNEGSKA, per germline (reference sequence). The CDR3 consists of 13 residues. The CDR3 protein is CSAPGQGCYEQYF. Written as DNA, the CDR3 is TGCAGTGCCCCGGGACAGGGGTGCTACGAGCAGTACTTC.

CDR3 nucleotide sequence: TGTGCCAGCAGTGGAGCGGGCCTGCAGGGTTACACTGAAGCTTTCTTT. Its translation is CASSGAGLQGYTEAFF. The V and J genes are TRBV2 and TRBJ1-1; the D gene is possibly TRBD1 (5 bases). V lost 4 bases, J lost 3 bases, and 18 bases lay in between. There are 16 residues in the CDR3. Germline V gene lookup returns CDR1 SNHLY and CDR2 FYNNEI.

The chain carries TRBV7-9 and TRBJ2-3; D is ambiguous. CDR1 SEHNR and CDR2 FQNEAQ come from the germline V gene (reference sequence). V dropped 5 bases and J dropped 2 bases, with 11 bases sitting between them. This CDR3 has 14 amino acids. The DNA for the CDR3 is TGTGCCAGCAGCATCTTAGGACCCACAGATACGCAGTATTTT. Amino acids: CASSILGPTDTQYF.

This clonotype turned up a few times. The V gene is TRBV11-1, the J gene TRBJ2-1; 8 bases align to TRBD1. Germline V gene lookup returns CDR1 SGHAT and CDR2 FQDESV (reference sequence). The length of the CDR3 is 14 residues. Trimming took 5 bases from V and 7 from J; bases not matched to a gene: 7. This CDR3 reads CASSLRGRFNEQFF. The CDR3 DNA reads as TGTGCCAGCAGCCTCAGGGGGCGGTTTAATGAGCAGTTCTTC.

V and J are TRBV3-1 and TRBJ1-2; D remains unclear. Germline loops: CDR1 LGHDT, CDR2 YNNKEL (reference sequence). The V gene lost 0 bases and the J gene lost 2 bases, with 13 bases spanning the gap. This CDR3 is 16 amino acids long. CDR3 residues: CASSQDFKVRNYGYTF. The CDR3 nucleotides read TGTGCCAGCAGCCAAGATTTTAAGGTACGAAACTATGGCTACACCTTC.

In its sample, this clonotype was seen a few times. V gene TRBV6-6 combines with J gene TRBJ2-3; D is undetermined. The V gene's germline CDR1 is MNHNY and CDR2 SVGAGI (reference sequence). The V and J ends lost 8 bases and 0 bases respectively, with 12 bases between them. CDR3 size: 14 residues. The CDR3 spells CASCRASSTDTQYF. CDR3 coding DNA: TGTGCCAGCTGCCGGGCCTCCAGCACAGATACGCAGTATTTT.